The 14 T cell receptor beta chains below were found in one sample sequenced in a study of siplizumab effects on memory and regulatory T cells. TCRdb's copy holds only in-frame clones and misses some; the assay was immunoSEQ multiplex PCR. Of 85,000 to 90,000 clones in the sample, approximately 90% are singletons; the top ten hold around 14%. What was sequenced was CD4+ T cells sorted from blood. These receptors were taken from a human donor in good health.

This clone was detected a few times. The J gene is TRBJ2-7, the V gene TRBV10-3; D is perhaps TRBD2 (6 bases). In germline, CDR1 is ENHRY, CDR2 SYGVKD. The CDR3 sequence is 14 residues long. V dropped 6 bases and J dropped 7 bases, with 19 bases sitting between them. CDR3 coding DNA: TGTGCCATCAGGGGGGACTCAGCCAGGGCGGAGCAGTACTTC. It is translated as CAIRGDSARAEQYF.

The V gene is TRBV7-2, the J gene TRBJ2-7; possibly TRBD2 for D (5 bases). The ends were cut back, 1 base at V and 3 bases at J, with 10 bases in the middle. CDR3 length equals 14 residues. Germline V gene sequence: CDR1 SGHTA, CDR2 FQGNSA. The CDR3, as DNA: TGTGCCAGCAGCTTAGGAGTTAGCGACTACGAGCAGTACTTC. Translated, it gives CASSLGVSDYEQYF. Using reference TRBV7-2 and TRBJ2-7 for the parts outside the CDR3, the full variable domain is GAGVSQSPSNKVTEKGKDVELRCDPISGHTALYWYRQSLGQGLEFLIYFQGNSAPDKSGLPSDRFSAERTGGSVSTLTIQRTQQEDSAVYLCASSLGVSDYEQYFGPGTRLTVT.

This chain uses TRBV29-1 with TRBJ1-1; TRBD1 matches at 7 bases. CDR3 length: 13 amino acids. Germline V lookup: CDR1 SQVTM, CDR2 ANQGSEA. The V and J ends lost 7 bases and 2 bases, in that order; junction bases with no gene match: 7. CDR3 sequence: CSDLGQPNTEAFF. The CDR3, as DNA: TGCAGCGACTTGGGACAGCCTAACACTGAAGCTTTCTTT.

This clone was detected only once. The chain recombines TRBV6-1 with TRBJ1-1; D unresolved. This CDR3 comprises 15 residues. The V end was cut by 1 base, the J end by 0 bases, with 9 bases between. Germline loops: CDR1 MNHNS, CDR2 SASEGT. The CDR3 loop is CASSEGRGLNTEAFF. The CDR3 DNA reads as TGTGCCAGCAGTGAAGGGAGAGGGTTGAACACTGAAGCTTTCTTT.

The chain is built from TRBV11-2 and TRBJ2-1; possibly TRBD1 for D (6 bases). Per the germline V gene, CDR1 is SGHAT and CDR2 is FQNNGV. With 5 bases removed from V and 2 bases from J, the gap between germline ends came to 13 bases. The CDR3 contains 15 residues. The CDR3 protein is CASSPIQGPYNEQFF. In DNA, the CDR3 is TGTGCCAGCAGCCCAATACAGGGACCCTACAATGAGCAGTTCTTC.

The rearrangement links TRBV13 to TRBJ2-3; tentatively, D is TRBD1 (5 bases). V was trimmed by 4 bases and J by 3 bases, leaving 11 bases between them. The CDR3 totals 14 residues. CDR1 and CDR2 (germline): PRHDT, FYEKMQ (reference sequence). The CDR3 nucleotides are TGTGCCAGCAGCTCAACAGGCCGTACAGATACGCAGTATTTT. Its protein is CASSSTGRTDTQYF.

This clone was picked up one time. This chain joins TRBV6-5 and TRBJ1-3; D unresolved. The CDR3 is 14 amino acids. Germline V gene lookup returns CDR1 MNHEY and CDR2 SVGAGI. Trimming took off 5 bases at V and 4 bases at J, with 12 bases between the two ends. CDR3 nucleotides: TGTGCCAGCAGTACACACGAGACGGGAAACACCATATATTTT. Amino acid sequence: CASSTHETGNTIYF.

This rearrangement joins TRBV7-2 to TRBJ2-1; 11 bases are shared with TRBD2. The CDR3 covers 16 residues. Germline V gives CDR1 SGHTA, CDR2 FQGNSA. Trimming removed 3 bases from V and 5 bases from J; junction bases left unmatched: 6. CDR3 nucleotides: TGTGCCAGCAGCTTCACTAGCGGGAGTAAGCACAATGAGCAGTTCTTC. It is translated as CASSFTSGSKHNEQFF.

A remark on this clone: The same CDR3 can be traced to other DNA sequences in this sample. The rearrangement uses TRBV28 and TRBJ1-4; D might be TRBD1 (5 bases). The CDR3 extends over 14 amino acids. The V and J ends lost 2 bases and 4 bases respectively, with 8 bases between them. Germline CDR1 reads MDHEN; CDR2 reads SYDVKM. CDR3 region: CASSLGTLNEKLFF. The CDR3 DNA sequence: TGTGCCAGCAGTTTAGGGACTCTTAATGAAAAACTGTTTTTT. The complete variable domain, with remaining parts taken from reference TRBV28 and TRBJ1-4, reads DVKVTQSSRYLVKRTGEKVFLECVQDMDHENMFWYRQDPGLGLRLIYFSYDVKMKEKGDIPEGYSVSREKKERFSLILESASTNQTSMYLCASSLGTLNEKLFFGSGTQLSVL.

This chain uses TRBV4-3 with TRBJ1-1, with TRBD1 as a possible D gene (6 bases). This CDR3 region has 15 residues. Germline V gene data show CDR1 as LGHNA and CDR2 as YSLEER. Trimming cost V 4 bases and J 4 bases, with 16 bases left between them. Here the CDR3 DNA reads TGCGCCAGCAGCCGCACACAGGGCCCCGGCACTGAAGCTTTCTTT. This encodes CASSRTQGPGTEAFF.

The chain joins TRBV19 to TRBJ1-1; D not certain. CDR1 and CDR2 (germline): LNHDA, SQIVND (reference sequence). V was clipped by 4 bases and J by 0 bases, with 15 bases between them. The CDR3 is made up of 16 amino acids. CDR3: CASSSDRRILNTEAFF. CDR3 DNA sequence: TGTGCCAGTAGTAGCGATCGACGGATATTGAACACTGAAGCTTTCTTT.

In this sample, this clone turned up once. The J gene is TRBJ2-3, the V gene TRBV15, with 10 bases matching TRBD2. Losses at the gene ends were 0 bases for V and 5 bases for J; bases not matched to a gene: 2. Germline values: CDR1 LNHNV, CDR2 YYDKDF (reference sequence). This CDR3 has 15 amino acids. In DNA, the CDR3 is TGTGCCACCAGCAGAGAGGGACTAGCGCTAGATACGCAGTATTTT. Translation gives CATSREGLALDTQYF.

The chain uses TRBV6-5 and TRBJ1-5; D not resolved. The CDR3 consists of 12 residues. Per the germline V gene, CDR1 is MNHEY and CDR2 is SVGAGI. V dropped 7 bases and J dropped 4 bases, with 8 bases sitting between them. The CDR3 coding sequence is TGTGCCAGCAATCTGTTTAATCAGCCCCAGCATTTT. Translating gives CASNLFNQPQHF.

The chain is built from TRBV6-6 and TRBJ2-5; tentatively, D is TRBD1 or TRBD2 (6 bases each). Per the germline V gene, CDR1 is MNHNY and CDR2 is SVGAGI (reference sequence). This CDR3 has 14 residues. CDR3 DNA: TGTGCTGCTTCAATAGGAGGGGGGCGGGAGACCCAGTACTTC. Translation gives CAASIGGGRETQYF.